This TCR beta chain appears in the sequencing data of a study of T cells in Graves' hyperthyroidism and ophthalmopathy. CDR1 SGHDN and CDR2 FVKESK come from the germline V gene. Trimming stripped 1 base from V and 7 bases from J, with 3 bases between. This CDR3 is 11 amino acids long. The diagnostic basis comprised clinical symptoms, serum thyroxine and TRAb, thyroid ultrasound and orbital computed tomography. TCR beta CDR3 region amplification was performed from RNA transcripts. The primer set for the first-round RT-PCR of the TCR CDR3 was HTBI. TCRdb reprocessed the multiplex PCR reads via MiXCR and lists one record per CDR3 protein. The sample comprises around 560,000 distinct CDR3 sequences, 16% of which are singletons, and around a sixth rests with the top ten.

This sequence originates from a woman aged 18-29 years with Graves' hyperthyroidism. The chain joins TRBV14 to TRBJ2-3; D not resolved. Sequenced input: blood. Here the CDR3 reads CASSQAYTQYF. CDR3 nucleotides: TGTGCCAGCAGCCAAGCGTATACGCAGTATTTT.